This T cell receptor (beta chain) was retrieved from a study of blood T cell repertoires in COVID-19. Overall study context: Specimens from acute and convalescent COVID-19 originated in the United States, Italy and Spain. Nucleic acid was either cDNA or gDNA, and it came from T cells, B-cell-depleted T cells, or PBMCs.

Per the authors' pipeline: Amplifying reference gene primers gave estimates of nucleated cell counts. Libraries were prepared by immunoSEQ multiplex PCR; TCRdb keeps only in-frame clonotypes and omits some of them. V and J calls and clone size follow that table, whereas D and trimming were derived from the DNA. The repertoire holds around 130,000 clones, with approximately 80% as singletons. Germline CDR1 SNHLY, CDR2 FYNNEI. J gave up 7 bases and V 6 bases, and 4 bases lay outside the gene matches. The CDR3 totals 14 residues. Input material: peripheral blood. The V call is TRBV2, the J call TRBJ1-6; 9 bases agree with TRBD1. The sequence was collected from a middle-aged man with active or convalescent COVID-19. The CDR3 bases are TGTGCCAGCAGGGGACAGGGAGAGAATTCACCCCTCCACTTT. Translated: CASRGQGENSPLHF. The full variable domain, completed using reference TRBV2 and TRBJ1-6, is EPEVTQTPSHQVTQMGQEVILRCVPISNHLYFYWYRQILGQKVEFLVSFYNNEISEKSEIFDDQFSVERPDGSNFTLKIRSTKLEDSAMYFCASRGQGENSPLHFGNGTRLTVT.